The source of this TCR beta chain is a study of blood T cell repertoires in COVID-19 (dated by TCRdb to 2018 to 2020). Context from the whole study: Collaborator samples came from the United States, Italy and Spain and covered acute and convalescent phases of COVID-19. The material from the prospective study consisted of cDNA or gDNA derived from T cells, B-cell-depleted T cells, or PBMCs. Subjects who had been exposed to COVID-19, were actively infected with it, or had recovered from it provided the deeply sampled blood TCRbeta repertoires that made up the dataset. The repertoires were released in a freely available public database meant as a resource for research on the immune response to SARS-CoV-2. Samples came from the ongoing ImmuneRACE study (first 160 participants) plus 1,254 subjects from 6 global collaborators. A de-identified subject ID, COVID-19 status, age in years and sex were almost always included in the sample metadata. Where available, HLA class I and class II types were obtained from metadata supplied by the sample provider rather than from assay-based typing. What the study reported, not specific to this receptor: The amount of clinical and demographic metadata varied by source and participant and was provided uncurated.

Concerning this clone: The antigen it binds to is not known. The record has no base qualities; no much larger clone is one base away.

CDR1 and CDR2 are drawn from the germline V gene: SNHLY, FYNNEI. Germline trimming: 9 bases from V, 5 bases from J; junction bases outside gene matches: 8. Inclusive of the bounding cysteine and phenylalanine, the CDR3 is 15 residues long. The retained sequence is limited to the CDR3, 45 bases, with the frame set at the first base. The immunoSEQ Assay, a bias-controlled multiplex PCR, was used to amplify TCRbeta CDR3 regions from genomic DNA. The paper's processing steps were these. The number of nucleated cells in each sample was estimated from the amplification of reference gene primers within the assay. Sequence reads were collapsed and filtered to measure the absolute abundance of every unique TCRbeta CDR3 rearrangement. For each sample, productive Simpson clonality was calculated as the square root of Simpson's diversity index across productive rearrangements. In its TCRdb copy, this immuneACCESS table keeps in-frame sequences only and misses some clones. Where compared with another copy, unresolved V genes explain less than half of these, and the others have no known cause. D and trimming come from the DNA, and the V and J calls and clone size come from that table. The sample table holds 350,000 to 450,000 clones, of which just over 90% were seen once. The top ten clones comprise roughly 0.9% of the sample.

In the prospective study, participants were roughly 18 to 95 years old, resided in about 25 geographic areas of the United States, and were enrolled through a virtual design. Cohort assignment in the prospective study relied on participant-reported clinical history from a screening survey and a study questionnaire. Exposed participants had been in contact with someone with a PCR-confirmed or clinician-diagnosed COVID-19 case within 2 weeks of study entry. Mobile phlebotomists in the prospective study collected whole blood, serum and a nasopharyngeal or oropharyngeal swab from every participant. Participants in the prospective study had the option to provide additional blood draws and questionnaires over a roughly 2-month period. Before DNA extraction, blood samples from the prospective study were shipped at room temperature or frozen.

The chain links TRBV2 with TRBJ2-6; TRBD1 fits 9 bases in the junction. The receptor's source is a woman between 35 and 50 years old who had been exposed to COVID-19. Material for sequencing was PBMCs or T cells enriched from blood (not recorded which). The nucleotides read TGTGCCAGTGGTGGGACAGGGTTAAGGGCCAACGTCCTGACTTTC. Its coded protein is CASGGTGLRANVLTF.